These 30 T cell receptor beta chains share one sample of origin, sequenced in a study of cytomegalovirus exposure and HLA in healthy donors. The PCR made use of 60 Vbeta and 13 Jbeta primers. TCRdb keeps only in-frame clones here, not all; method: immunoSEQ multiplex PCR. In the table there are some 99,000 clones, less than 85% of which are singletons. Sequenced: PBMCs. These receptors came from a male donor in good health and CMV-seronegative.

The table lists this clone with a count of one. V is TRBV2 and J is TRBJ2-1; the D gene is possibly TRBD2 (6 bases). The CDR3 sequence is 16 residues long. In germline, CDR1 is SNHLY, CDR2 FYNNEI. The germline V and J ends were trimmed by 6 bases and 0 bases, with 15 bases remaining between them. The CDR3 reads CASRINRGYSYNEQFF. CDR3 bases: TGTGCCAGCAGGATCAATCGGGGGTACTCCTACAATGAGCAGTTCTTC.

The chain carries TRBV27 and TRBJ2-5; the D gene is possibly TRBD1 (6 bases). The DNA matches TRBJ2-7 better at its end, which makes the J call doubtful. Germline CDR1 and CDR2: MNHEY and SMNVEV (reference sequence). This CDR3 is built from 18 residues. CDR3 sequence reads: CASSLSFRQGRGGSEQYF. CDR3 DNA: TGTGCCAGCAGTTTATCGTTTCGCCAGGGGCGTGGGGGATCCGAGCAGTACTTC.

J is TRBJ2-5 and V is TRBV19; D is ambiguous. From germline, CDR1 is LNHDA and CDR2 SQIVND (reference sequence). V was pared by 5 bases and J by 2 bases, with 9 bases between. CDR3 size: 13 residues. This CDR3 is CASSFDWQETQYF. The CDR3 DNA follows: TGTGCCAGTAGTTTTGACTGGCAAGAGACCCAGTACTTC.

The chain links TRBV7-2 to TRBJ2-3; D is ambiguous. The V and J ends lost 7 bases and 4 bases respectively, with 9 bases between them. Germline-derived CDR1 and CDR2 are SGHTA and FQGNSA. The CDR3 length is 12 residues. CDR3 protein: CASTRLSDTQYF. The DNA for the CDR3 is TGTGCCAGCACCAGACTGTCAGATACGCAGTATTTT.

This chain connects TRBV9 to TRBJ2-5; TRBD1 aligns across 10 bases. The CDR3 is made up of 14 amino acids. V gave up 3 bases and J gave up 5 bases; unmatched junction bases: 4. Germline V gene data show CDR1 as SGDLS and CDR2 as YYNGEE. The CDR3 coding sequence is TGTGCCAGCAGCGGACAGGGGGCGTGGGAGACCCAGTACTTC. This encodes CASSGQGAWETQYF.

V gene TRBV5-4 combines with J gene TRBJ2-7; TRBD2 agrees at 7 bases. V shed 2 bases, J shed 1 base, and the junction held 3 bases outside the gene matches. This CDR3 has 14 residues. Looked up from germline, CDR1 is SGHNT and CDR2 is YYREEE (reference sequence). The CDR3 reads CASSLGTTSYEQYF. In DNA, the CDR3 is TGTGCCAGCAGCTTAGGGACTACTTCCTACGAGCAGTACTTC.

V and J are TRBV19 and TRBJ1-1; D remains ambiguous. This CDR3 is built from 13 residues. Germline CDR1 reads LNHDA; CDR2 reads SQIVND (reference sequence). V was cut by 0 bases and J by 8 bases, with 10 bases left in between. DNA for the CDR3: TGTGCCAGTAGTATAGATCGGGGTGGGGAAGCTTTCTTT. As protein: CASSIDRGGEAFF. Complete variable domain (other parts from reference TRBV19 and TRBJ1-1): DGGITQSPKYLFRKEGQNVTLSCEQNLNHDAMYWYRQDPGQGLRLIYYSQIVNDFQKGDIAEGYSVSREKKESFPLTVTSAQKNPTAFYLCASSIDRGGEAFFGQGTRLTVV.

This chain links TRBV28 with TRBJ2-7; TRBD2 aligns across 12 bases. Germline assignment: CDR1 MDHEN and CDR2 SYDVKM. CDR3 size: 17 residues. Losses at the gene ends were 3 bases for V and 2 bases for J; bases not matched to a gene: 8. CDR3 residues: CASSLVLAGGTTYEQYF. CDR3 coding DNA: TGTGCCAGCAGTTTGGTACTAGCGGGAGGAACCACCTACGAGCAGTACTTC.

J is TRBJ2-7 and V is TRBV6-5, with 8 bases lining up with TRBD2. Germline CDR1 MNHEY, CDR2 SVGAGI. There are 13 residues in the CDR3. The junction had 5 bases not matched to a gene; V was cut back by 7 bases and J by 3 bases. DNA of the CDR3: TGTGCCAGCACCCCCAGCGGGAGCTACGAGCAGTACTTC. This gives the protein CASTPSGSYEQYF.

The rearrangement links TRBV6-1 to TRBJ2-1; D gene unclear. The V and J ends lost 5 bases and 0 bases respectively, with 5 bases between them. CDR3 length equals 13 residues. The germline V gene encodes CDR1 MNHNS and CDR2 SASEGT. CDR3 region: CASSLDSYNEQFF. As DNA, the CDR3 is TGTGCCAGCAGTTTAGACTCCTACAATGAGCAGTTCTTC.

Turning to this clone: Mismatch with germline at one junction end may stem from a read error. The rearrangement links TRBV11-2 to TRBJ2-2, with 12 bases lining up with TRBD2. In germline, CDR1 is SGHAT, CDR2 FQNNGV. The CDR3 consists of 19 residues. The CDR3 is CASSLEGTSGFLGTGELFF. The CDR3 bases are TGTGCCAGCAGCCTAGAAGGGACTAGCGGGTTCCTGGGCACCGGGGAGCTGTTTTTT.

Remarks on this clone: The junction does not match germline at one end; this may be a read error. The V call is TRBV30, the J call TRBJ1-4; 7 nucleotides line up with TRBD1. The germline V gene encodes CDR1 GTSNPN and CDR2 SVGIG (reference sequence). CDR3 length: 14 residues. Here the CDR3 DNA reads TGTGCCTGGACGACAGGGACAACTAATGAAAAACTGCTTTTT. Its protein is CAWTTGTTNEKLLF. Using reference TRBV30 and TRBJ1-4 for the parts outside the CDR3, the full variable domain is SQTIHQWPATLVQPVGSPLSLECTVEGTSNPNLYWYRQAAGRGLQLLFYSVGIGQISSEVPQNLSASRPQDRQFILSSKKLLLSDSGFYLCAWTTGTTNEKLLFGSGTQLSVL.

The chain recombines TRBV2 with TRBJ2-2, with TRBD2 matching 13 bases. There are 15 residues in the CDR3. The germline V gene encodes CDR1 SNHLY and CDR2 FYNNEI. The J segment lost 5 bases and the V segment lost 6 bases, leaving 3 bases of the junction unmatched. CDR3: CASSRTSGRTGELFF. DNA for the CDR3: TGTGCCAGCAGCAGGACTAGCGGGAGAACCGGGGAGCTGTTTTTT.

The chain combines TRBV5-1 with TRBJ2-7; 9 bases match TRBD2. The germline V gene encodes CDR1 SGHRS and CDR2 YFSETQ. The CDR3 consists of 18 residues. Losses at the gene ends were 4 bases for V and 2 bases for J; bases not matched to a gene: 16. The CDR3 loop is CASSLPNLTSGRTYEQYF. CDR3 bases: TGCGCCAGCAGCCTGCCGAACTTGACTAGCGGACGTACCTACGAGCAGTACTTC.

This clone occurred once. J is TRBJ2-5 and V is TRBV7-9; D is perhaps TRBD1 (5 bases). The CDR3 has 14 residues. CDR1 is SEHNR, CDR2 FQNEAQ, per germline (reference sequence). Trimming removed 3 bases at V and 3 bases at J, with 11 bases between. The CDR3 DNA follows: TGTGCCAGCAGCTTCGGACAAACCAAAGAGACCCAGTACTTC. Translating it yields CASSFGQTKETQYF.

The rearrangement links TRBV28 to TRBJ2-3; TRBD2 matches at 7 bases. Germline values: CDR1 MDHEN, CDR2 SYDVKM. Trimming took 7 bases from V and 5 from J; bases not matched to a gene: 9. CDR3 length: 14 amino acids. The CDR3 loop is CASTHGGYGDTQYF. CDR3 DNA sequence: TGTGCCAGCACCCACGGGGGGTACGGAGATACGCAGTATTTT.

This sequence joins TRBV5-1 and TRBJ1-1; 7 bases are a match to TRBD1. Looked up from germline, CDR1 is SGHRS and CDR2 is YFSETQ. V lost 2 bases to trimming and J lost 4 bases; unmatched junction nucleotides: 11. This CDR3 contains 16 residues. CDR3 DNA: TGCGCCAGCAGCTTACGACAGGGTGGCCGTGGCACTGAAGCTTTCTTT. Translation: CASSLRQGGRGTEAFF.

Comments on this clone: Other nucleotide sequences from this sample produce the same CDR3. The chain employs TRBV28 and TRBJ1-4; D is uncertain. V was cut by 4 bases and J by 0 bases, with 9 bases left in between. This CDR3 is built from 15 residues. Germline V gene sequence: CDR1 MDHEN, CDR2 SYDVKM. CDR3 sequence reads: CASSSGGATNEKLFF. The CDR3, as DNA: TGTGCCAGCAGTTCGGGAGGCGCAACTAATGAAAAACTGTTTTTT. Full variable domain (missing parts from reference TRBV28 and TRBJ1-4): DVKVTQSSRYLVKRTGEKVFLECVQDMDHENMFWYRQDPGLGLRLIYFSYDVKMKEKGDIPEGYSVSREKKERFSLILESASTNQTSMYLCASSSGGATNEKLFFGSGTQLSVL.

V gene TRBV4-3 combines with J gene TRBJ1-1, with 8 nucleotides matching TRBD1. The CDR3 totals 17 residues. Germline CDR1 reads LGHNA; CDR2 reads YSLEER. Trimming removed 0 bases from V and 0 bases from J; junction bases left unmatched: 6. The CDR3 sequence: CASSQDLAGGMNTEAFF. The CDR3 DNA reads as TGCGCCAGCAGCCAAGATCTGGCAGGGGGCATGAACACTGAAGCTTTCTTT.

V usage is TRBV30 and J usage is TRBJ1-5; D ambiguous. This CDR3 is built from 14 residues. The germline gives CDR1 GTSNPN, CDR2 SVGIG (reference sequence). V was pared by 4 bases and J by 0 bases, with 10 bases between. DNA for the CDR3: TGTGCCTGGAAAGTCTCGGGTAGCAATCAGCCCCAGCATTTT. This gives the protein CAWKVSGSNQPQHF.

This chain uses TRBV4-2 with TRBJ2-7; TRBD2 matches 12 bases. CDR1 and CDR2 from the germline V gene are LGHNA and YNFKEQ. V lost 1 base to trimming and J lost 2 bases; unmatched junction nucleotides: 0. This CDR3 spans 15 amino acids. The CDR3 sequence is CASSQGTSGTYEQYF. DNA of the CDR3: TGTGCCAGCAGCCAAGGGACTAGCGGGACCTACGAGCAGTACTTC.

The chain carries TRBV4-2 and TRBJ2-1; maybe TRBD2 (6 bases). The CDR3 runs 16 residues. V lost 2 bases and J 3 bases, leaving 14 bases between the germline ends. CDR1 is LGHNA and CDR2 is YNFKEQ in the germline V gene. CDR3 nucleotide sequence: TGTGCCAGCAGCCAACAGGAGGGCCTAATCTACAATGAGCAGTTCTTC. This sequence encodes CASSQQEGLIYNEQFF.

This chain links TRBV28 with TRBJ1-2, with 8 bases aligning to TRBD1. CDR3 length: 15 residues. The germline V gene encodes CDR1 MDHEN and CDR2 SYDVKM. V dropped 4 bases and J dropped 7; count of bases not matched to a gene: 11. In DNA, the CDR3 is TGTGCCAGCAGTTCCAAAGCAGGGGGCAGAGGTGGCTACACCTTC. Its protein is CASSSKAGGRGGYTF.

The J gene is TRBJ2-3, the V gene TRBV27; D gene ambiguous. Germline CDR1 MNHEY, CDR2 SMNVEV (reference sequence). Trimming left V 1 base short and J 4 bases short, with 6 bases between. The CDR3 loop spans 13 amino acids. The CDR3 protein is CASSLYYPDTQYF. CDR3 bases: TGTGCCAGCAGTTTATACTACCCAGATACGCAGTATTTT.

The rearrangement links TRBV7-2 to TRBJ2-7; 8 bases are a match to TRBD1. The CDR3 sequence is 14 residues long. V gave up 3 bases and J gave up 5 bases; unmatched junction bases: 6. Germline V gene sequence: CDR1 SGHTA, CDR2 FQGNSA. The CDR3 DNA is TGTGCCAGCAGCTTCGGACAGGGTGTCAACGAGCAGTACTTC. Protein product: CASSFGQGVNEQYF.

This clone was seen ten or more times. The chain recombines TRBV30 with TRBJ1-2; 8 bases are shared with TRBD1. CDR1 GTSNPN and CDR2 SVGIG come from the germline V gene (reference sequence). V shed 2 bases and J 8 bases; nucleotides not matched to a gene: 13. This CDR3 region has 15 residues. The CDR3: CAWSPHRGGLGGYTF. As DNA, the CDR3 is TGTGCCTGGAGTCCTCACAGGGGGGGCTTAGGGGGCTACACCTTC.

The V and J genes are TRBV5-4 and TRBJ2-7, with TRBD2 identical over 8 bases. This CDR3 has 16 residues. J gave up 1 base and V 4 bases, and 10 bases lay outside the gene matches. Germline CDR1 reads SGHNT; CDR2 reads YYREEE (reference sequence). CDR3 sequence: CASSPQAGVRSYEQYF. The CDR3 DNA reads TGTGCCAGCAGCCCTCAAGCGGGAGTAAGATCCTACGAGCAGTACTTC. Full variable domain (missing parts from reference TRBV5-4 and TRBJ2-7): ETGVTQSPTHLIKTRGQQVTLRCSSQSGHNTVSWYQQALGQGPQFIFQYYREEENGRGNFPPRFSGLQFPNYSSELNVNALELDDSALYLCASSPQAGVRSYEQYFGPGTRLTVT.

This clone was observed once. The chain is built from TRBV28 and TRBJ2-7, with 7 bases that match TRBD1. The CDR3 sequence is 15 residues long. Germline CDR1 and CDR2: MDHEN and SYDVKM. J was trimmed by 3 bases and V by 4 bases; bases with no gene match: 9. As DNA, the CDR3 is TGTGCCAGCAGTTCGGCCGCCGGGACAGTCTACGAGCAGTACTTC. Protein sequence: CASSSAAGTVYEQYF.

The chain carries TRBV2 and TRBJ1-1, with 7 bases fitting TRBD1. Looked up from germline, CDR1 is SNHLY and CDR2 is FYNNEI. The CDR3 is made up of 14 amino acids. V was clipped by 6 bases and J by 0 bases; unmatched bases: 4. CDR3: CASRPRGMNTEAFF. The CDR3 DNA sequence: TGTGCCAGCAGACCCAGGGGGATGAACACTGAAGCTTTCTTT. The full variable domain, with the rest looked up from reference TRBV2 and TRBJ1-1, is EPEVTQTPSHQVTQMGQEVILRCVPISNHLYFYWYRQILGQKVEFLVSFYNNEISEKSEIFDDQFSVERPDGSNFTLKIRSTKLEDSAMYFCASRPRGMNTEAFFGQGTRLTVV.

V gene TRBV29-1 combines with J gene TRBJ2-3, with TRBD1 matching over 10 bases. V gave up 7 bases and J gave up 7 bases; unmatched junction bases: 5. Germline V lookup: CDR1 SQVTM, CDR2 ANQGSEA. CDR3 length: 12 amino acids. CDR3 sequence reads: CSAGTGVNTQYF. For the CDR3, the DNA is TGCAGCGCCGGGACAGGGGTGAATACGCAGTATTTT.